The sequence of this T cell receptor (beta chain) was determined in a study of blood T cell repertoires in COVID-19. Study details: Acute and convalescent COVID-19 samples came from the United States, Italy and Spain.

V lost 0 bases, J lost 8 bases, and 16 bases lay in between. Germline V gene lookup returns CDR1 LGHNA and CDR2 YNFKEQ. The CDR3 is 15 amino acids. Profiling relied on immunoSEQ multiplex PCR, and the TCRdb table lists in-frame clones only, not all of them. This table holds 350,000 to 450,000 clones, around four fifths found once. Participant reports of clinical history set cohort assignment. The receptor's source is a woman aged 45-65 years who had recovered from COVID-19. The sequencing sample was made of PBMCs or T cells enriched from blood (not recorded which). J is TRBJ1-2 and V is TRBV4-2, with D unresolved. This CDR3 is CASSQERTLEGGYTF. The CDR3 DNA is TGTGCCAGCAGCCAAGAAAGGACCCTAGAGGGAGGCTACACCTTC.